The 30 T cell receptor beta chains below were found in one sample sequenced in a study of blood T cell repertoires in COVID-19. The protocol was immunoSEQ multiplex PCR, while the TCRdb copy is restricted to in-frame clones and leaves out a portion. Counted here are some 97,000 clones, roughly 92% occurring once; the ten biggest clones make up approximately 5.1%. The specimen sequenced was peripheral blood. The receptors originated from a man between 65 and 80 years old with acute or convalescent COVID-19.

V usage is TRBV7-9 and J usage is TRBJ2-1, with a tentative D call TRBD1 (5 bases). The V end was cut by 1 base, the J end by 4 bases, with 11 bases between. Germline assignment: CDR1 SEHNR and CDR2 FQNEAQ (reference sequence). CDR3 size: 15 residues. The CDR3 region has the DNA TGTGCCAGCAGCTTAGAGGAGACAGATTACAATGAGCAGTTCTTC. This codes for CASSLEETDYNEQFF.

The rearrangement uses TRBV6-5 and TRBJ1-2; 7 bases line up with TRBD1. V lost 4 bases to trimming and J lost 8 bases; unmatched junction nucleotides: 13. Germline loops: CDR1 MNHEY, CDR2 SVGAGI. The CDR3 length is 15 residues. For the CDR3, the DNA is TGTGCCAGCAGTTCGGTGACAGGGAATACAAGGGGCTACACCTTC. Its protein is CASSSVTGNTRGYTF.

This clone occurred once. The V and J genes are TRBV3-1 (or the pseudogene TRBV3-2) and TRBJ2-7; TRBD1 might be the D (5 bases). Germline-derived CDR1 and CDR2 are LGHDT and YNNKEL (reference sequence). Trimming took off 1 base at V and 6 bases at J, with 16 bases between the two ends. The CDR3 spans 15 residues. The CDR3 region is CASSQVFSGAVEQYF. DNA of the CDR3: TGTGCCAGCAGCCAAGTTTTTTCTGGGGCGGTCGAGCAGTACTTC.

This clone showed up just once. CDR3 coding DNA: TGTGCCAGTAGTATTGGGGGGCAAGAGACCCAGTACTTC. Translating gives CASSIGGQETQYF. V gene TRBV19 combines with J gene TRBJ2-5; D perhaps matches TRBD2 (6 bases). CDR1 is LNHDA and CDR2 is SQIVND in the germline V gene (reference sequence). Deletions cut 3 bases from V and 2 bases from J, with 7 bases between. The CDR3 length is 13 residues.

DNA of the CDR3: TGTGCCAGCAGCTTGGGGTTTGGGCAGGGCTATGGCTACACCTTC. Translated: CASSLGFGQGYGYTF. This chain connects TRBV13 to TRBJ1-2, with a possible D match to TRBD1 (5 bases). This CDR3 contains 15 residues. CDR1 is PRHDT, CDR2 FYEKMQ, per germline (reference sequence). Trimming shortened V by 3 bases and J by 4 bases, and 15 bases separated the two germline ends.

CDR3 amino acids: CAWSNPRGQGLGNTEAFF. In nucleotides, the CDR3 is TGTGCCTGGAGTAACCCCCGAGGACAGGGATTGGGGAACACTGAAGCTTTCTTT. The chain combines TRBV30 with TRBJ1-1; 8 nucleotides agree with TRBD1. Germline loops: CDR1 GTSNPN, CDR2 SVGIG (reference sequence). The V gene end was trimmed by 2 bases and the J gene end by 1 base; junction bases not matched to a gene: 15. CDR3 size: 18 residues.

This sequence joins TRBV12-3 or TRBV12-4 and TRBJ1-2, with 7 positions matching TRBD1. The CDR3 consists of 13 residues. The V segment lost 8 bases and the J segment 8 bases; nucleotides outside the gene matches: 11. DNA of the CDR3: TGTGCCAGCTCGTCCCAGACAGGGATGGGCTACACCTTC. It encodes CASSSQTGMGYTF.

The V gene is TRBV3-1 (or the pseudogene TRBV3-2), the J gene TRBJ2-7; TRBD2 is a possible D gene (5 bases). Germline assignment: CDR1 LGHDT and CDR2 YNNKEL (reference sequence). This CDR3 is 14 amino acids long. V dropped 1 base and J dropped 6 bases, with 13 bases sitting between them. CDR3 protein: CASSQVDGKFEQYF. CDR3 sequence (DNA): TGTGCCAGCAGCCAAGTAGACGGGAAATTCGAGCAGTACTTC.

The rearrangement uses TRBV3-1 (or the pseudogene TRBV3-2) and TRBJ1-5; TRBD1 matches at 7 bases. After removal of 1 base from V and 4 bases from J, the junction contained 7 bases not matched to a gene. Germline lookup yields CDR1 LGHDT and CDR2 YNNKEL (reference sequence). CDR3 length equals 16 residues. The DNA for the CDR3 is TGTGCCAGCAGCCAAGGGTCGGCAGGGGGTAATCAGCCCCAGCATTTT. As protein: CASSQGSAGGNQPQHF.

The J gene is TRBJ1-2, the V gene TRBV6-5, with D uncertain. CDR1 and CDR2 from the germline V gene are MNHEY and SVGAGI. V was clipped by 6 bases and J by 5 bases, with 7 bases between them. The CDR3 contains 11 residues. The CDR3 region has the DNA TGTGCCAGCAGCGCAGGATATGGCTACACCTTC. Translation gives CASSAGYGYTF.

The count of this clone is one. The rearrangement uses TRBV29-1 and TRBJ1-3, with a tentative D call TRBD1 (5 bases). The CDR3 loop spans 14 amino acids. Germline V CDR1 and CDR2: SQVTM, ANQGSEA. The V end lost 6 bases, the J end lost 0 bases, and 12 bases lay between the germline ends. The CDR3 sequence is CSVRDGNSGNTIYF. CDR3 sequence (DNA): TGCAGCGTGCGGGACGGTAACTCTGGAAACACCATATATTTT.

The chain couples TRBV9 to TRBJ1-1; no reliable D call. CDR1 and CDR2 (germline): SGDLS, YYNGEE. This CDR3 comprises 14 residues. The V end lost 0 bases, the J end lost 1 base, and 7 bases lay between the germline ends. The CDR3 nucleotides are TGTGCCAGCAGCGTAGATAACGGGAACACTGAAGCTTTCTTT. Translated: CASSVDNGNTEAFF.

V and J are TRBV27 and TRBJ1-3; D unresolved. Trimming stripped 2 bases from V and 1 base from J, with 6 bases between. The CDR3 has 14 residues. Germline-derived CDR1 and CDR2 are MNHEY and SMNVEV (reference sequence). The CDR3 DNA reads as TGTGCCAGCAGTTTACGGGAGTCTGGAAACACCATATATTTT. Protein: CASSLRESGNTIYF.

This clone has only one observation. The V call is TRBV24-1, the J call TRBJ1-4; D perhaps matches TRBD1 (5 bases). Germline CDR1 is KGHDR and CDR2 is SFDVKD. Between the trimmed V and J ends, which lost 4 bases and 4 bases, there was a span of 12 bases. The CDR3 length is 15 residues. This CDR3 is CATSETGTDNEKLFF. The CDR3 DNA reads TGTGCCACCAGTGAAACCGGGACTGATAATGAAAAACTGTTTTTT.

This chain joins TRBV19 and TRBJ2-1; 7 positions agree with TRBD1. Trimming at V came to 6 bases and at J to 1 base, leaving 6 bases not matched to a gene. CDR3 length: 15 residues. Germline-derived CDR1 and CDR2 are LNHDA and SQIVND (reference sequence). As DNA, the CDR3 is TGTGCCAGTAGAGCAGGGGGTGATTCCTACAATGAGCAGTTCTTC. It encodes CASRAGGDSYNEQFF.

The chain links TRBV12-3 or TRBV12-4 to TRBJ2-2; the D gene is possibly TRBD2 (6 bases). There are 13 residues in the CDR3. Trimming stripped 10 bases from V and 6 bases from J, with 15 bases between. The CDR3 region has the DNA TGTGCCACCCGGCGACTAGTCCCCGGGGAGCTGTTTTTT. Translated, it gives CATRRLVPGELFF.

The chain has TRBV5-6 and TRBJ1-1; TRBD1 aligns across 8 bases. Trimming cost V 4 bases and J 3 bases; bases outside gene matches: 8. The CDR3 contains 15 residues. CDR1 and CDR2 from the germline V gene are SGHDT and YYEEEE. The chain's CDR3 is CASSVTGEWYTEAFF. CDR3 DNA sequence: TGTGCCAGCAGCGTGACAGGGGAGTGGTACACTGAAGCTTTCTTT.

This clone was recorded once. CDR3 amino acids: CASSYGESTYNEQFF. The CDR3 DNA follows: TGTGCCAGCAGTTACGGGGAGTCCACCTACAATGAGCAGTTCTTC. This chain connects TRBV6-5 to TRBJ2-1, with TRBD2 as a possible D gene (5 bases). Looked up from germline, CDR1 is MNHEY and CDR2 is SVGAGI. V lost 2 bases and J lost 2, with 10 bases in between. This CDR3 spans 15 amino acids.

The rearrangement uses TRBV3-1 (or the pseudogene TRBV3-2) and TRBJ2-6, with 7 bases fitting TRBD2. J was trimmed by 0 bases and V by 0 bases; bases with no gene match: 5. The CDR3 runs 18 residues. Germline CDR1 and CDR2: LGHDT and YNNKEL (reference sequence). CDR3 residues: CASSQDWGGVSGANVLTF. DNA of the CDR3: TGTGCCAGCAGCCAAGATTGGGGAGGGGTCTCTGGGGCCAACGTCCTGACTTTC.

This clone has just one count. The V and J genes are TRBV6-5 and TRBJ1-1, with TRBD1 as a possible D gene (5 bases). Germline V CDR1 and CDR2: MNHEY, SVGAGI. With 1 base removed from V and 11 bases from J, the gap between germline ends came to 14 bases. CDR3 length equals 13 residues. CDR3 DNA sequence: TGTGCCAGCAGTTACTTGGGGGGGATAGACGCTTTCTTT. Amino acids: CASSYLGGIDAFF.

CDR3 protein: CASRRQGFLNEQYF. The CDR3 DNA sequence: TGTGCCAGCAGGAGACAGGGTTTTCTGAACGAGCAGTACTTC. The chain has TRBV27 and TRBJ2-7; 7 bases align to TRBD1. The CDR3 is made up of 14 amino acids. V lost 6 bases and J lost 5; bases outside the gene matches: 10. Per germline, CDR1 MNHEY and CDR2 SMNVEV (reference sequence).

J is TRBJ2-2 and V is TRBV7-6, with 8 nucleotides matching TRBD1. Germline CDR1 and CDR2: SGHVS and FNYEAQ. The junction had 8 bases not matched to a gene; V was cut back by 4 bases and J by 7 bases. CDR3 length: 15 residues. As DNA, the CDR3 is TGTGCCAGCAGCTCGGGACAGGTGGGGGACGGGGAGCTGTTTTTT. Amino acids: CASSSGQVGDGELFF.

This clone was detected once. V usage is TRBV10-1 and J usage is TRBJ1-1; the match to TRBD1 covers 10 bases. Germline V gene data show CDR1 as WNHNN and CDR2 as SYGVQD (reference sequence). The CDR3 has 13 amino acids. J lost 7 bases, V lost 10 bases, and 9 bases had no gene match. The CDR3 bases are TGCGCCACCCGGGACAGGGGAGAGGGTGAAGCTTTCTTT. Translation: CATRDRGEGEAFF.

This chain joins TRBV11-2 and TRBJ1-1; D gene unclear. Trimming shortened V by 3 bases and J by 3 bases, and 8 bases separated the two germline ends. Germline lookup yields CDR1 SGHAT and CDR2 FQNNGV. This CDR3 has 13 residues. The CDR3 protein is CASSFTKDTEAFF. CDR3 nucleotide sequence: TGTGCCAGCAGCTTTACAAAAGACACTGAAGCTTTCTTT.

The chain combines TRBV19 with TRBJ1-2, with 7 bases aligning to TRBD1. J gave up 4 bases and V 5 bases, and 16 bases lay outside the gene matches. CDR3 length equals 17 residues. Germline CDR1 and CDR2: LNHDA and SQIVND (reference sequence). The CDR3 DNA reads TGTGCCAGTAGTGAGATATCGACAGGGTCTACCTCCTATGGCTACACCTTC. As protein: CASSEISTGSTSYGYTF.

The CDR3 DNA reads as TGTGCCTGGAGTTCACCGGGACAGGGGGGCGGTAAGGAAAAACTGTTTTTT. It yields the protein CAWSSPGQGGGKEKLFF. This rearrangement joins TRBV30 to TRBJ1-4; 11 nucleotides line up with TRBD1. Germline-derived CDR1 and CDR2 are GTSNPN and SVGIG (reference sequence). J gave up 8 bases and V 2 bases, and 13 bases lay outside the gene matches. This CDR3 region has 17 residues.

This clone has only one observation. The rearrangement joins TRBV5-1 to TRBJ2-1; 9 bases line up with TRBD2. Germline-derived CDR1 and CDR2 are SGHRS and YFSETQ. This CDR3 has 17 amino acids. The V and J ends lost 2 bases and 0 bases, in that order; junction bases with no gene match: 6. This CDR3 reads CASSLSAGGSSYNEQFF. As DNA, the CDR3 is TGCGCCAGCAGCTTATCGGCGGGAGGGAGCTCCTACAATGAGCAGTTCTTC.

The chain carries TRBV25-1 and TRBJ1-2; D is undetermined. CDR3 length equals 12 residues. V shed 8 bases and J shed 2 bases, with 9 bases lying between them. Germline lookup yields CDR1 MGHDK and CDR2 SYGVNS. CDR3 DNA: TGTGCCAGCGTTAGCGGAAACTATGGCTACACCTTC. This sequence encodes CASVSGNYGYTF.

The V gene is TRBV28, the J gene TRBJ1-2; possibly TRBD1 for D (5 bases). V lost 6 bases and J lost 4, with 12 bases in between. The CDR3 has 13 amino acids. Germline values: CDR1 MDHEN, CDR2 SYDVKM. The CDR3 loop reads CASRTAGRYGYTF. CDR3 DNA: TGTGCCAGCAGGACGGCAGGGCGCTATGGCTACACCTTC.

The chain links TRBV6-5 to TRBJ2-2, with TRBD2 as a possible D gene (6 bases). Germline V gives CDR1 MNHEY, CDR2 SVGAGI. The CDR3 length is 15 residues. V was cut by 6 bases and J by 5 bases, with 16 bases left in between. DNA of the CDR3: TGTGCCAGCAGCTCTCTAGCGCCTACAACCGGGGAGCTGTTTTTT. Protein: CASSSLAPTTGELFF.